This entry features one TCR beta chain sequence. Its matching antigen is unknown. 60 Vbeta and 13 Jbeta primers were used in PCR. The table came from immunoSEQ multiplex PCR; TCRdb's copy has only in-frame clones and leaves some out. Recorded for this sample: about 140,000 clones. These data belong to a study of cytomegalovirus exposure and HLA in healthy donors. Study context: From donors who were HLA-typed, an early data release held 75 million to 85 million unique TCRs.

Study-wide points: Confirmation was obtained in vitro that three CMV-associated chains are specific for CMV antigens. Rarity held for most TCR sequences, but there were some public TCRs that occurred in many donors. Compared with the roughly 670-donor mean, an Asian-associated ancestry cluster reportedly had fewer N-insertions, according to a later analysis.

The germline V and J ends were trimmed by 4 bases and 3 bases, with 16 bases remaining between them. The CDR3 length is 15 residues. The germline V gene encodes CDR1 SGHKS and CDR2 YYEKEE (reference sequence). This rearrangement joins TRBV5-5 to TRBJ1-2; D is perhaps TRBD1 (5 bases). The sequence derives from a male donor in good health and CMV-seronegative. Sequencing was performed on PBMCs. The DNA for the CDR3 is TGTGCCAGCAGCCCCCCGGGGGTGGACTACTATGGCTACACCTTC. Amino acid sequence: CASSPPGVDYYGYTF.